These 9 T cell receptor beta chains were all obtained from the same sample, sequenced in a study of beta chain features in type 1 diabetes. Study-level points and caveats: When Type 1 diabetes patients were examined, their TCRB CDR3s proved moderately but significantly shorter in all four CD4+ subsets.

As every portion of the isolated RNA was reverse transcribed, the sequencing read expressed TCRB transcripts. The assay was immunoSEQ multiplex PCR, and TCRdb's table has in-frame clones only and misses some. Here the sample spans 160,000 or so clones, around 8.4% being singletons. For these TCRs, the target antigens are not known. The sequencing input was central memory CD4+ T cells from blood. The source of these receptors is a woman aged 18-29 years with type 1 diabetes.

This clone was counted between two and nine times. The chain combines TRBV30 with TRBJ1-4, with D maybe TRBD1 (6 bases). The CDR3 sequence is 14 residues long. V was clipped by 2 bases and J by 9 bases, with 16 bases between them. Per the germline V gene, CDR1 is GTSNPN and CDR2 is SVGIG (reference sequence). The CDR3 bases are TGTGCCTGGAGTCCCTCGGGACAAACTAAAAAACTGTTTTTT. Residues: CAWSPSGQTKKLFF.

The chain links TRBV11-2 to TRBJ2-7; D is perhaps TRBD2 (5 bases). Germline CDR1 SGHAT, CDR2 FQNNGV. This CDR3 region has 14 residues. The V end was cut by 5 bases, the J end by 0 bases, with 11 bases between. CDR3 sequence: CASSQEGHSYEQYF. CDR3 sequence (DNA): TGTGCCAGCAGCCAAGAGGGCCACTCCTACGAGCAGTACTTC. Full variable domain (rest looked up from reference TRBV11-2 and TRBJ2-7): EAGVAQSPRYKIIEKRQSVAFWCNPISGHATLYWYQQILGQGPKLLIQFQNNGVVDDSQLPKDRFSAERLKGVDSTLKIQPAKLEDSAVYLCASSQEGHSYEQYFGPGTRLTVT.

This clone occurred a few times. The chain employs TRBV2 and TRBJ2-1; 9 nucleotides agree with TRBD2. Trimming cost V 6 bases and J 7 bases; bases outside gene matches: 7. Per germline, CDR1 SNHLY and CDR2 FYNNEI. The CDR3 has 14 amino acids. The chain's CDR3 is CASSRLAGVNEQFF. For the CDR3, the DNA is TGTGCCAGCAGCCGTTTAGCGGGAGTTAATGAGCAGTTCTTC.

The chain links TRBV7-9 to TRBJ2-3; 15 nucleotides align to TRBD2. This CDR3 has 18 amino acids. The trim removed 5 bases at V and 3 bases at J, leaving 9 bases unmatched. Germline CDR1 is SEHNR and CDR2 is FQNEAQ (reference sequence). DNA of the CDR3: TGTGCCAGCAGCCGGACTAGCGGGAGGGCCCTCGTGACAGATACGCAGTATTTT. It codes for CASSRTSGRALVTDTQYF.

In this sample, this clone turned up many times. The rearrangement uses TRBV23-1 and TRBJ2-7; TRBD1 might be the D (5 bases). TRBV23-1 is sorted into the ORF group, with uncertain function. The CDR3 length is 17 residues. Trimming took off 7 bases at V and 3 bases at J, with 25 bases between the two ends. CDR3 protein: CASTLGASRSRGYEQYF. DNA for the CDR3: TGCGCCAGCACCCTAGGGGCGAGTCGGAGCCGCGGCTACGAGCAGTACTTC.

Worth noting for this clone: Germline is not matched at one junction end, which may reflect a read error. The chain employs TRBV2 and TRBJ2-5; D remains ambiguous. The germline gives CDR1 SNHLY, CDR2 FYNNEI. This CDR3 is 8 amino acids long. In DNA, the CDR3 is TGTGCCAGCAGTGAATCGGACTTC. Protein sequence: CASSESDF.

This chain links TRBV11-1 with TRBJ2-3, with D possibly TRBD2 on 6 matching bases. The V gene's germline CDR1 is SGHAT and CDR2 FQDESV (reference sequence). V was pared by 2 bases and J by 2 bases, with 11 bases between. CDR3 size: 15 residues. CDR3 region: CASSLPGATTDTQYF. The CDR3 bases are TGTGCCAGCAGCTTACCGGGAGCGACCACAGATACGCAGTATTTT.

This clone came up a few times. The CDR3 region is CASRTGTGNTGELFF. CDR3 DNA: TGTGCCAGCAGAACCGGGACAGGGAACACCGGGGAGCTGTTTTTT. The rearrangement uses TRBV7-2 and TRBJ2-2; 8 bases line up with TRBD1. Trimming at V came to 6 bases and at J to 1 base, leaving 4 bases not matched to a gene. Per the germline V gene, CDR1 is SGHTA and CDR2 is FQGNSA. The CDR3 totals 15 residues.

This clone was observed a handful of times. The chain carries TRBV7-8 and TRBJ1-2; 8 positions agree with TRBD1. V was clipped by 0 bases and J by 5 bases; unmatched bases: 14. This CDR3 region has 18 residues. CDR1 is SGHVS and CDR2 is FQNEAQ in the germline V gene. CDR3 in amino acids: CASSLALRDRRQFYGYTF. The CDR3 nucleotides are TGTGCCAGCAGCTTAGCGCTAAGGGACAGGCGACAATTTTATGGCTACACCTTC.